A single sample gave rise to the 8 T cell receptor beta chains below, sequenced in a study of cytomegalovirus exposure and HLA in healthy donors. PCR employed 60 Vbeta and 13 Jbeta primers. Sequencing used immunoSEQ multiplex PCR; TCRdb keeps in-frame clones, though not all of them. The data show over 30,000 clones, less than 85% seen once. Sequencing was performed on PBMCs. Receptors originate from a male donor in good health and CMV-seronegative.

The chain has TRBV5-5 and TRBJ1-1; D perhaps matches TRBD1 (5 bases). The CDR3 is made up of 16 amino acids. Germline-derived CDR1 and CDR2 are SGHKS and YYEKEE (reference sequence). Deletions cut 1 base from V and 0 bases from J, with 13 bases between. CDR3 loop: CASSLRGLTVNTEAFF. The CDR3 nucleotides read TGTGCCAGCAGCTTGAGGGGTCTGACAGTGAACACTGAAGCTTTCTTT.

The CDR3 coding sequence is TGCGCCAGCAGCCAAGTGTTGGCAGACTATGGCTACACCTTC. Translated: CASSQVLADYGYTF. The rearrangement links TRBV4-3 to TRBJ1-2, with unresolved D. This CDR3 comprises 14 residues. CDR1 and CDR2 (germline): LGHNA, YSLEER. Deletions cut 1 base from V and 3 bases from J, with 9 bases between.

In this sample, this clone turned up once. This sequence joins TRBV6-5 and TRBJ1-6; D is perhaps TRBD1 (5 bases). The CDR3 totals 13 residues. V lost 7 bases and J lost 7, with 11 bases in between. Germline loops: CDR1 MNHEY, CDR2 SVGAGI. CDR3 sequence reads: CASTRGQNSPLHF. The DNA for the CDR3 is TGTGCCAGCACAAGAGGACAAAATTCACCCCTCCACTTT.

This clone occurred once. The chain is built from TRBV10-3 and TRBJ2-3, with unresolved D. CDR3 length equals 15 residues. The germline V gene has CDR1 ENHRY and CDR2 SYGVKD. V was pared by 3 bases and J by 0 bases, with 10 bases between. The CDR3 is CAISDPSGSTDTQYF. The DNA for the CDR3 is TGTGCCATCAGTGACCCCTCGGGTAGCACAGATACGCAGTATTTT.

The chain is built from TRBV5-6 and TRBJ1-5; D is ambiguous. This CDR3 has 14 amino acids. Per germline, CDR1 SGHDT and CDR2 YYEEEE. Trimming stripped 4 bases from V and 5 bases from J, with 13 bases between. Here the CDR3 reads CASSQREDDQPQHF. The CDR3 nucleotides are TGTGCCAGCAGCCAGAGGGAGGACGATCAGCCCCAGCATTTT.

The chain is built from TRBV15 and TRBJ2-5; D might be TRBD2 (7 bases). V shed 0 bases and J shed 1 base, with 9 bases lying between them. CDR3 length: 15 residues. In germline, CDR1 is LNHNV, CDR2 YYDKDF (reference sequence). The CDR3 DNA sequence: TGTGCCACCAGCAGAGATAGGGGGGGCCAAGAGACCCAGTACTTC. This translates into CATSRDRGGQETQYF.

The chain carries TRBV7-9 and TRBJ2-1; 10 bases agree with TRBD2. The V segment lost 5 bases and the J segment 0 bases; nucleotides outside the gene matches: 1. Germline CDR1 SEHNR, CDR2 FQNEAQ (reference sequence). The CDR3 sequence is 15 residues long. The CDR3 protein is CASSPSGSSYNEQFF. In nucleotides, the CDR3 is TGTGCCAGCAGCCCTAGCGGGAGCTCCTACAATGAGCAGTTCTTC.

The CDR3 DNA reads as TGCAGCGCCTCTCAGGCCCGAAGGAACACTGAAGCTTTCTTT. Protein sequence: CSASQARRNTEAFF. The chain uses TRBV29-1 and TRBJ1-1; unclear D gene. Germline-derived CDR1 and CDR2 are SQVTM and ANQGSEA. The CDR3 sequence is 14 residues long. V lost 7 bases and J 1 base, leaving 16 bases between the germline ends.